The clone carrying this T cell receptor (beta chain) was seen only a few times. Each CDR3 protein gets one entry after TCRdb re-called the 5' RACE reads with MiXCR. This table has about 350,000 distinct CDR3 sequences, approximately 15% appearing once. This sample was included in a study of T-cell memory formation after mild COVID-19. Germline lookup yields CDR1 KGHDR and CDR2 SFDVKD. This CDR3 is built from 17 residues. The V end was cut by 2 bases, the J end by 7 bases, with 19 bases between. This receptor was obtained from a man aged 18-30 years who had mild COVID-19 (a few samples of this study predate the infection). Cell type and time point are not known. The V call is TRBV24-1, the J call TRBJ2-2; maybe TRBD1 (5 bases). Sequencing used PBMCs or a T cell subset sorted from them (not recorded which). Here the CDR3 DNA reads TGTGCCACCAGTGATTCTACCTACAGGCTATCCAGCGGGGAGCTGTTTTTT. This codes for CATSDSTYRLSSGELFF.